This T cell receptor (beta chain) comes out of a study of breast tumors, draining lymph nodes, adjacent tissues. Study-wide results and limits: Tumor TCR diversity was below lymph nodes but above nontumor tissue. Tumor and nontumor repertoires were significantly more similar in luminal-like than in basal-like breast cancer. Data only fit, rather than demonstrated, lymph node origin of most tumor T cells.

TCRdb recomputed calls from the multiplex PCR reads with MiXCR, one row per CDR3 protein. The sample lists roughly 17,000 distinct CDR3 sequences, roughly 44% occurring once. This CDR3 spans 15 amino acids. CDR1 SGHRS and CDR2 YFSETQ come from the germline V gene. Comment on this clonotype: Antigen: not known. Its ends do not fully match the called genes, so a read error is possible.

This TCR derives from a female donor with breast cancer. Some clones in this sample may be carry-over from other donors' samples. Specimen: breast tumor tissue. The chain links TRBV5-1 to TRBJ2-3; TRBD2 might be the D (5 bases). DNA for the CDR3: TGCGCTAGCAGCTTGTCTTCGGGATCCACAGATATGCAGTATTTT. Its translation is CASSLSSGSTDMQYF.